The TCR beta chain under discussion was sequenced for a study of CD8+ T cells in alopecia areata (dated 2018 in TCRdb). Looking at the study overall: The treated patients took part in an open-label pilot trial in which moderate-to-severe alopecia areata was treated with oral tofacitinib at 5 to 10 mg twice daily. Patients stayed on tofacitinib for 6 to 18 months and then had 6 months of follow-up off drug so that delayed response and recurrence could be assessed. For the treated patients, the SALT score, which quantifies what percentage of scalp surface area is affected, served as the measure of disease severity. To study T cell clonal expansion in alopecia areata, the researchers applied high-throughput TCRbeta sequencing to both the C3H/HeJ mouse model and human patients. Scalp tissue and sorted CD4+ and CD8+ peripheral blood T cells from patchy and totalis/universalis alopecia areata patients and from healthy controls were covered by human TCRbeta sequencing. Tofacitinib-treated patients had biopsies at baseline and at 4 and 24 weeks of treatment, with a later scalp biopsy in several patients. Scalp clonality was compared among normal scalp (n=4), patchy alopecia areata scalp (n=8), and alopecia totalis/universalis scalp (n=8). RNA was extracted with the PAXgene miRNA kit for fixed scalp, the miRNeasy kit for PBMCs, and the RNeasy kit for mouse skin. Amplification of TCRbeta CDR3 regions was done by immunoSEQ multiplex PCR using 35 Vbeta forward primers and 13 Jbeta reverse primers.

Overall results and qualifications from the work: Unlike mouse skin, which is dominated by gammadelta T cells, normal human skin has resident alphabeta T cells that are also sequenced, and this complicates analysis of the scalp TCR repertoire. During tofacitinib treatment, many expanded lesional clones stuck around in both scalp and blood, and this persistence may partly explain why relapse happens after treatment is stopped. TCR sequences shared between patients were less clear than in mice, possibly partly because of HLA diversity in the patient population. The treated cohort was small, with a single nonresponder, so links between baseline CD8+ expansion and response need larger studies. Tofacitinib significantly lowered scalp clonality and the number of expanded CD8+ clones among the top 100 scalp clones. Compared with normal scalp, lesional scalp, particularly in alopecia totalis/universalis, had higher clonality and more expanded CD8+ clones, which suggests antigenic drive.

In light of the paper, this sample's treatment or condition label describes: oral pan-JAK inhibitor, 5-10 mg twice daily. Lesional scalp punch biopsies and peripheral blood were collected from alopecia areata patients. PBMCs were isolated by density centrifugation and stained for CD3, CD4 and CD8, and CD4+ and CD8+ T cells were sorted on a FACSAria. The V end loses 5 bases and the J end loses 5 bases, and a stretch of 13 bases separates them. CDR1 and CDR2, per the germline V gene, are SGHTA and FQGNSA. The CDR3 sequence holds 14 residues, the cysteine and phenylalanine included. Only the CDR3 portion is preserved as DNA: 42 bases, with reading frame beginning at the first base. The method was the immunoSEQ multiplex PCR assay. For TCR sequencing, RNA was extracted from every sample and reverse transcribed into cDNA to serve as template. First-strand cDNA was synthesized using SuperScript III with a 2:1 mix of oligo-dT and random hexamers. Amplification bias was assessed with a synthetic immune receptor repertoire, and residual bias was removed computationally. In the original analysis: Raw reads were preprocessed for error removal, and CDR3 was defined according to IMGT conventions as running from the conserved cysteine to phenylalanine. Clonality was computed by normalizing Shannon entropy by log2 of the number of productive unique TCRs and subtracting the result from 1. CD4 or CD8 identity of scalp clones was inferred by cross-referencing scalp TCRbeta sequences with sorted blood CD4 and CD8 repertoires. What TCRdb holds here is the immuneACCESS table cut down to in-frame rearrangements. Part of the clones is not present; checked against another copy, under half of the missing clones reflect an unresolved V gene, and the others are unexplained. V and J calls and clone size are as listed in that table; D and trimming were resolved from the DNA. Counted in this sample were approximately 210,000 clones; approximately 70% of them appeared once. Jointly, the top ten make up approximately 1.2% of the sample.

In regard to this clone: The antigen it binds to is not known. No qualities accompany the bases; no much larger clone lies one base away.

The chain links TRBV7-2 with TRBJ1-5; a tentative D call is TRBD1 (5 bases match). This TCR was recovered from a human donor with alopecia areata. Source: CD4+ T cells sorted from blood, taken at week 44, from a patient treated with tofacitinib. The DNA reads TGTGCCAGCAGCCCTGCGGGGGTGCATCAGCCCCAGCATTTT. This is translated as CASSPAGVHQPQHF.